These 14 T cell receptor beta chains share one sample of origin, sequenced in a study of tumor and adjacent non-tumor tissue in lung cancer. This sample's RNA came from whole unsorted tissue. This non-tumor lung sample came from over 3 cm beyond the tumor edge. The library came from three nested PCR rounds adapted from ARM-PCR protocols. TCRdb fed the multiplex PCR reads into MiXCR, producing one record per CDR3 protein. The sample records roughly 48,000 distinct CDR3 sequences, 55% to 65% being singletons. Sample: distant non-tumor lung tissue. These receptors were taken from a woman in her sixties or seventies with non-small cell lung cancer.

There are a few counts of this clonotype. An end of the junction differs from the germline gene, which may be a read error. This sequence joins TRBV20-1 and TRBJ2-1; 9 bases agree with TRBD2. Germline values: CDR1 DFQATT, CDR2 SNEGSKA (reference sequence). The CDR3 consists of 15 residues. In nucleotides, the CDR3 is TGCACTGCTAGAGCCGGCGGGGGGGTCAACAATGAGCAGTTCTTC. Amino acid sequence: CTARAGGGVNNEQFF.

Worth noting for this clonotype: A read error may produce the germline difference seen at one junction end. The chain uses TRBV4-1 and TRBJ1-1; D call uncertain. Germline CDR1 is MGHRA and CDR2 is YSYEKL. This CDR3 is built from 16 residues. CDR3 DNA sequence: TGCGCCAGCAGCCAAGTGAGTCAGGATGTTGACACTAAAGCTTTCTTT. This gives the protein CASSQVSQDVDTKAFF.

This clonotype was counted a single time. A much larger clonotype is one base distant, so this may be a read error. CDR3 in DNA: TGTGCCAGCACCATGGGACTAGCTAGCACAGATACGCAGCATTTT. Protein sequence: CASTMGLASTDTQHF. The rearrangement links TRBV28 to TRBJ2-3, with D tentatively TRBD1 (5 bases). TRBJ1-5 matches the DNA end more closely, so the J call is doubtful. CDR1 MDHEN and CDR2 SYDVKM come from the germline V gene. The CDR3 is made up of 15 amino acids.

The genes are TRBV24-1 and TRBJ1-2; 12 nucleotides align to TRBD1. V was pared by 1 base and J by 7 bases, with 3 bases of the junction left unmatched. Per the germline V gene, CDR1 is KGHDR and CDR2 is SFDVKD. There are 15 residues in the CDR3. This chain's CDR3 is CATSDLGTGGSGYTF. The CDR3 nucleotides read TGTGCCACCAGTGATTTAGGGACAGGGGGCAGTGGCTACACCTTC.

This clonotype was observed at least ten times. The genes are TRBV10-3 and TRBJ2-1, with 8 bases fitting TRBD2. Germline lookup yields CDR1 ENHRY and CDR2 SYGVKD. The V gene end was trimmed by 6 bases and the J gene end by 5 bases; junction bases not matched to a gene: 9. This CDR3 contains 15 residues. The chain's CDR3 is CAISVERESNNEQFF. CDR3 bases: TGTGCCATCAGCGTCGAGCGGGAGTCGAACAATGAGCAGTTCTTC.

With regard to this clonotype: The CDR3 carries no conserved terminal phenylalanine or tryptophan, so it likely arises from a read error. The chain links TRBV6-6 to TRBJ2-7; 12 bases map to TRBD2. CDR3 length: 20 amino acids. Germline CDR1 and CDR2: MNHNY and SVGAGI (reference sequence). CDR3 loop: CTSSYPTTPTSGRFPYEQYL. In DNA, the CDR3 is TGTACCAGCAGTTACCCAACTACCCCCACTAGCGGGAGGTTTCCCTACGAGCAGTACCTC.

The chain joins TRBV5-5 to TRBJ2-1; D might be TRBD1 (6 bases). The CDR3 consists of 18 residues. Germline V gene sequence: CDR1 SGHKS, CDR2 YYEKEE (reference sequence). The V end was cut by 2 bases, the J end by 11 bases, with 29 bases between. The CDR3 loop is CASSFPYFRGASNDKQFF. DNA for the CDR3: TGTGCCAGCAGCTTCCCCTACTTCAGGGGTGCGTCGAACGATAAGCAGTTCTTC.

This clonotype was counted a single time. The junction differs from germline at one of its ends, possibly a read error. The rearrangement joins TRBV29-1 to TRBJ1-1, with 9 bases fitting TRBD1. This CDR3 is 14 amino acids long. Germline V lookup: CDR1 SQVTM, CDR2 ANQGSEA. CDR3 nucleotides: TGCAGCGCTGAAAGTCCGGGACAGGGAGGGGGAGCTTCCTTT. Translation: CSAESPGQGGGASF.

With respect to this clonotype: With a much larger clone just one base away, this may be a read error. This rearrangement joins TRBV12-3 or TRBV12-4 to TRBJ2-2; tentatively, D is TRBD1 or TRBD2 (5 bases each). The CDR3 contains 13 residues. The CDR3 spells CASTMGVTGEPFF. CDR3 bases: TGTGCCAGCACCATGGGGGTCACCGGGGAGCCGTTTTTT.

This clonotype was seen ten or more times. The V call is TRBV20-1, the J call TRBJ1-2, with 7 bases identical to TRBD1. The trim removed 1 base at V and 4 bases at J, leaving 6 bases unmatched. Germline V gene sequence: CDR1 DFQATT, CDR2 SNEGSKA (reference sequence). This CDR3 has 14 amino acids. Here the CDR3 DNA reads TGCAGTGCTAGAGCTCCGGGACAGCCCTATGGCTACACCTTC. Protein product: CSARAPGQPYGYTF.

This clonotype was found once. This may be a read error, as it is one base from a much larger clone. The chain couples TRBV24-1 to TRBJ1-1; D gene uncertain. The CDR3 totals 13 residues. Trimming pared 4 bases from V and 7 bases from J, leaving 12 bases between. In germline, CDR1 is KGHDR, CDR2 SFDVKD. The CDR3 protein is CATSEPESIEAFF. The CDR3 coding sequence is TGTGCCACCAGTGAACCAGAGTCCATTGAAGCTTTCTTT.

The V gene is TRBV6-1, the J gene TRBJ2-3, with 8 nucleotides matching TRBD2. J gave up 4 bases and V 11 bases, and 17 bases lay outside the gene matches. The germline V gene encodes CDR1 MNHNS and CDR2 SASEGT. The CDR3 extends over 16 amino acids. CDR3 residues: CADSAREGPPPDTQYF. In DNA, the CDR3 is TGTGCCGACAGTGCCCGGGAGGGCCCCCCTCCAGATACGCAGTATTTT.

CDR3 sequence (DNA): TGCAGTGCTGTCAGACAGGAGGAGGAGCAGTACTTC. Protein: CSAVRQEEEQYF. The gene calls are TRBV20-1 and TRBJ2-7, with D possibly TRBD1 on 6 matching bases. This CDR3 region has 12 residues. The germline gives CDR1 DFQATT, CDR2 SNEGSKA (reference sequence). V lost 5 bases and J 7 bases, leaving 15 bases between the germline ends.

This clonotype was observed a handful of times. A much larger clone lies a single base off, so this may be a read error. DNA for the CDR3: TGTGCCAGCAGTTTGTTTGGGTGGTCGGGCACTGAAGCTTTCTTT. Translating it yields CASSLFGWSGTEAFF. The chain is built from TRBV12-3 or TRBV12-4 and TRBJ1-1; D not certain. V shed 3 bases and J shed 4 bases, with 15 bases lying between them. This CDR3 comprises 15 residues.